This TCR beta chain derives from a study of T-cell reconstitution after alpha-beta-depleted transplantation in children. Researchers prepared the TCRbeta library using unique molecular identifiers, the study reports. MiXCR, run by TCRdb on the PCR reads, gives a single entry per CDR3 protein. The table shows 200,000 to 250,000 distinct CDR3 sequences, with approximately 9.8% occurring only once. V lost 0 bases and J 8 bases, leaving 11 bases between the germline ends. The germline V gene has CDR1 SGHRS and CDR2 YFSETQ. The CDR3 loop spans 14 amino acids. This clonotype was observed many times. The sample in question was PBMCs from the stem cell graft donor, obtained from the stem cell graft. The origin of this receptor is a human donor who donated a stem cell graft to a child with SCID. The J gene is TRBJ1-4, the V gene TRBV5-1; D remains ambiguous. CDR3: CASSLDTRQEKLFF. CDR3 bases: TGCGCCAGCAGCTTGGATACACGTCAGGAAAAACTGTTTTTT.